Listed below are T cell receptor beta chains from one sample, sequenced in a study of T cell changes during pregnancy in multiple sclerosis. Using immunoSEQ multiplex PCR, the repertoire was profiled, and TCRdb retains in-frame clones only, with some absent. This table holds 40,000 to 60,000 clones, around 94% found once. The sample here was CD4+ T cells from peripheral blood mononuclear cells, taken before pregnancy. The receptors stem from a female donor with multiple sclerosis, enrolled in a pregnancy study. CDR3s include the opening cysteine and the closing phenylalanine or tryptophan. The D gene is left open where the match is weak.

V: TRBV7-5; D: -; J: TRBJ2-2; length: 16; DNA: TGTGTCAGAAGCCCTGAAGAAGCGGGAGACACCGGGGAGCTGTTTTTT; CDR3: CVRSPEEAGDTGELFF
V: TRBV4-2; D: -; J: TRBJ2-7; length: 16; DNA: TGTGCCAGCAGCCAAGAAGTCCGAGGGCTATCTCGGGAGCAGTACTTC; CDR3: CASSQEVRGLSREQYF
V: TRBV4-1; D: TRBD1; J: TRBJ1-4; length: 14; DNA: TGCGCCAGCAGCCAGGGACAGGGTAATGAAAAACTGTTTTTT; CDR3: CASSQGQGNEKLFF
V: TRBV27; D: TRBD1; J: TRBJ2-3; length: 16; DNA: TGTGCCAGCACCGATCCGGGACAGGCGGGCACAGATACGCAGTATTTT; CDR3: CASTDPGQAGTDTQYF
V: TRBV19; D: TRBD1; J: TRBJ1-5; length: 14; DNA: TGTGCCAGTAGTACCGACAGGGGCAATCAGCCCCAGCATTTT; CDR3: CASSTDRGNQPQHF
V: TRBV6-1; D: TRBD2; J: TRBJ2-1; length: 13; DNA: TGTGCCAGCAGCGGACTAGCCCCCAATGAGCAGTTCTTC; CDR3: CASSGLAPNEQFF
V: TRBV27; D: -; J: TRBJ2-1; length: 14; DNA: TGTGCCAGCAGTTTAAACAGGGCGAGGGATGAGCAGTTCTTC; CDR3: CASSLNRARDEQFF
V: TRBV29-1; D: -; J: TRBJ1-1; length: 13; DNA: TGCAGCGTTGAAGGCCATTTGGGGCCTGAAGCTTTCTTT; CDR3: CSVEGHLGPEAFF
V: TRBV9; D: TRBD2; J: TRBJ2-1; length: 15; DNA: TGTGCCAGCAGCGCAGCGACTAGCGGGCCCAATGAGCAGTTCTTC; CDR3: CASSAATSGPNEQFF
V: TRBV5-1; D: -; J: TRBJ2-2; length: 14; DNA: TGCGCCAGCAGCACGGGTTCGAACACCGGGGAGCTGTTTTTT; CDR3: CASSTGSNTGELFF
V: TRBV9; D: -; J: TRBJ2-2; length: 18; DNA: TGTGCCAGCAGCGAAAATCAGTGGCTGTCGACGAACACCGGGGAGCTGTTTTTT; CDR3: CASSENQWLSTNTGELFF
V: TRBV4-3; D: TRBD1; J: TRBJ2-7; length: 17; DNA: TGCGCCAGCAGCCAAGTAGGACAGGGGGAGGTGGCCTACGAGCAGTACTTC; CDR3: CASSQVGQGEVAYEQYF
V: TRBV11-3; D: -; J: TRBJ2-1; length: 16; DNA: TGTGCCAGCAGCTTAGATCCCGCGGCCGCTTACAATGAGCAGTTCTTC; CDR3: CASSLDPAAAYNEQFF
V: TRBV15; D: TRBD1; J: TRBJ1-4; length: 16; DNA: TGTGCCACCGGATCCGGGACAGGTCGTCAGAATGAAAAACTGTTTTTT; CDR3: CATGSGTGRQNEKLFF
V: TRBV9; D: TRBD1; J: TRBJ1-2; length: 14; DNA: TGTGCCAGCAGCGCGGGGGACAGCTCCTATGGCTACACCTTC; CDR3: CASSAGDSSYGYTF
V: TRBV6-5; D: -; J: TRBJ2-1; length: 14; DNA: TGTGCCAGCAGCGAACACGGGAGCTACAATGAGCAGTTCTTC; CDR3: CASSEHGSYNEQFF
V: TRBV9; D: TRBD1; J: TRBJ2-7; length: 12; DNA: TGTGCCAGCAGCACATACAGGGGCGAGCAGTACTTC; CDR3: CASSTYRGEQYF
V: TRBV28; D: -; J: TRBJ2-7; length: 12; DNA: TGTGCCAGCAGTTTAACAGGTTACGAGCAGTACTTC; CDR3: CASSLTGYEQYF
V: TRBV5-6; D: TRBD2; J: TRBJ2-1; length: 15; DNA: TGTGCCAGCAGCTTTGGGACTAGCGGTTACAATGAGCAGTTCTTC; CDR3: CASSFGTSGYNEQFF
V: TRBV5-4; D: TRBD2; J: TRBJ2-7; length: 13; DNA: TGTGCCAGCCCCCTAGCGGGAGTCTGTGAGCAGTACTTC; CDR3: CASPLAGVCEQYF
V: TRBV7-9; D: TRBD1; J: TRBJ1-2; length: 13; DNA: TGTGCCAGCAGCGCGACAGGGGATTATGGCTACACCTTC; CDR3: CASSATGDYGYTF
V: TRBV7-2; D: -; J: TRBJ2-7; length: 16; DNA: TGTGCCAGCAGCTTATTTTTGGGGGCGATTCCCTACGAGCAGTACTTC; CDR3: CASSLFLGAIPYEQYF
V: TRBV9; D: -; J: TRBJ1-4; length: 14; DNA: TGTGCCAGCAGCTTCGGGGAGGGGCGGGAAAAACTGTTTTTT; CDR3: CASSFGEGREKLFF
V: TRBV7-2; D: TRBD1; J: TRBJ2-7; length: 14; DNA: TGTGCCAGCAGCTTACAGGGGGCCACCTACGAGCAGTACTTC; CDR3: CASSLQGATYEQYF
V: TRBV5-1; D: -; J: TRBJ2-4; length: 16; DNA: TGCGCCAGCAGCTTGGTAATCGATTCGGGCAAAAACATTCAGTACTTC; CDR3: CASSLVIDSGKNIQYF
V: TRBV2; D: TRBD1; J: TRBJ1-1; length: 14; DNA: TGTGCCAGCGCCCCTGGGACAGCGAACACTGAAGCTTTCTTT; CDR3: CASAPGTANTEAFF
V: TRBV5-1; D: TRBD1; J: TRBJ1-2; length: 16; DNA: TGCGCCAGCAGCTCCCTTCGGACAGGTTCTAACTATGGCTACACCTTC; CDR3: CASSSLRTGSNYGYTF
V: TRBV18; D: -; J: TRBJ1-1; length: 14; DNA: TGTGCCAGCTCACCACCATTTCCGGGGGCTGAAGCTTTCTTT; CDR3: CASSPPFPGAEAFF
V: TRBV6-5; D: TRBD2; J: TRBJ2-3; length: 14; DNA: TGTGCCAGCAGGACTAGCGGGAGCGCAGATACGCAGTATTTT; CDR3: CASRTSGSADTQYF
V: TRBV2; D: -; J: TRBJ1-2; length: 13; DNA: TGTGCCAGCAGTGACGGGGAACTCTATGGCTACACCTTC; CDR3: CASSDGELYGYTF
V: TRBV7-9; D: -; J: TRBJ2-3; length: 15; DNA: TGTGCCAGCAGCTTAGCTGGGGCAGGGGAAGATACGCAGTATTTT; CDR3: CASSLAGAGEDTQYF